This is a list of T cell receptor beta chains from one sample in a study of glioma-infiltrating T cells. One entry per CDR3 protein, called by TCRdb with MiXCR from the multiplex PCR reads. Of approximately 400,000 distinct CDR3 sequences in the sample, about two fifths were seen once. The specimen sequenced was glioma tissue, nonneoplastic brain tissue, or PBMCs (not recorded which). The receptors here all came from a human donor with low-grade glioma or glioblastoma, undergoing nonglioma brain surgery, or in good health (not recorded which). Both conserved end residues are part of each CDR3. D genes are given only for firm matches. For some rows the clone size is stated as once, few or many, or as a class when expanded; others skip it.

clone size | J gene | D gene | V gene | CDR3 protein | CDR3 DNA
- | TRBJ2-5 | TRBD1 | TRBV28 | CASSRPRQGGETQYF | TGTGCCAGCAGTCGACCACGACAGGGCGGAGAGACCCAGTACTTC
- | TRBJ2-3 | - | TRBV6-4 | CASSDTGKTDTQYF | TGTGCCAGCAGTGATACAGGGAAAACAGATACGCAGTATTTT
- | TRBJ2-3 | - | TRBV5-1 | CASSDPQGGDTQYF | TGCGCCAGCAGCGACCCCCAAGGGGGAGATACGCAGTATTTT
- | TRBJ2-3 | - | TRBV20-1 | CRPGVLLVTDRQYF | TGCAGGCCGGGAGTTTTGTTGGTAACAGATAGGCAGTATTTT
many | TRBJ2-1 | TRBD1 | TRBV6-1 | CASSVTGTAYNEQFF | TGTGCCAGCAGCGTCACCGGGACAGCGTACAATGAGCAGTTCTTC
few | TRBJ1-1 | - | TRBV20-1 | CSVIWGMNTEAFF | TGCAGTGTGATTTGGGGGATGAACACTGAAGCTTTCTTT
- | TRBJ2-7 | TRBD1 | TRBV5-1 | CASSFATGVSYEQYF | TGCGCCAGCAGCTTCGCCACAGGGGTCTCCTACGAGCAGTACTTC
many | TRBJ1-5 | - | TRBV7-2 | CASSYRGYQPQHF | TGTGCCAGCAGCTATCGGGGATATCAGCCCCAGCATTTT
- | TRBJ1-1 | - | TRBV19 | CASSIGGVEAFF | TGTGCCAGTAGTATAGGCGGGGTTGAAGCTTTCTTT
many | TRBJ2-1 | TRBD1 | TRBV6-1 | CASTISSTGEQFF | TGTGCCAGCACCATCTCCTCGACAGGGGAGCAGTTCTTC
many | TRBJ2-7 | TRBD1 | TRBV27 | CASSLWEPGQGYEQYF | TGTGCCAGCAGTTTATGGGAGCCGGGACAGGGCTACGAGCAGTACTTC
few | TRBJ2-1 | - | TRBV12-3/TRBV12-4 | CASSRRGSLTRDEQFF | TGTGCCAGCAGTAGACGGGGGAGCCTTACCAGGGATGAGCAGTTCTTC
few | TRBJ1-5 | - | TRBV4-2 | CASSHTALSNQPQHF | TGTGCCAGCAGCCACACAGCTCTTAGCAATCAGCCCCAGCATTTT
- | TRBJ2-7 | - | TRBV11-2 | CASSDNLVEQYF | TGTGCCAGCAGCGACAACCTGGTAGAGCAGTACTTC
- | TRBJ1-2 | - | TRBV24-1 | CATSDLIGDGYTF | TGTGCCACCAGTGATTTAATAGGGGATGGCTACACCTTC
few | TRBJ2-2 | TRBD2 | TRBV6-6 | CASSYSTGTSFPGELFF | TGTGCCAGCAGTTACTCAACCGGGACTAGCTTCCCCGGGGAGCTGTTTTTT
- | TRBJ1-1 | - | TRBV7-2 | CASSLGWRESEAFF | TGTGCCAGCAGCTTAGGGTGGCGGGAAAGTGAAGCTTTCTTT
many | TRBJ2-3 | - | TRBV20-1 | CSARGVTDTQYF | TGCAGTGCTAGAGGAGTTACAGATACGCAGTATTTT
few | TRBJ1-1 | - | TRBV7-9 | CASTSWGRVAFF | TGTGCCAGCACCTCATGGGGGAGAGTAGCTTTCTTT
- | TRBJ2-7 | TRBD1 | TRBV12-3/TRBV12-4 | CASSSWTGGTYEQYF | TGTGCCAGCAGTTCCTGGACAGGGGGCACCTACGAGCAGTACTTC
many | TRBJ2-2 | TRBD1 | TRBV27 | CASKRDRAAGELFF | TGTGCCAGCAAGAGGGACAGGGCGGCCGGGGAGCTGTTTTTT
once | TRBJ2-1 | - | TRBV19 | CASSSRGQSYNEQFF | TGTGCCAGTAGTTCACGGGGCCAATCCTACAATGAGCAGTTCTTC
- | TRBJ2-3 | TRBD2 | TRBV7-8 | CAGSLGGLAGVTDTQYF | TGTGCCGGCAGCTTAGGGGGACTAGCGGGAGTAACAGATACGCAGTATTTT
many | TRBJ2-1 | - | TRBV6-8 | CASSPKGGPSSSYNEQFF | TGTGCCAGCAGCCCAAAGGGGGGTCCCTCAAGCTCCTACAATGAGCAGTTCTTC
many | TRBJ2-1 | - | TRBV27 | CASRPGQLLYNEQFF | TGTGCCAGCAGACCGGGACAACTCCTCTACAATGAGCAGTTCTTC
many | TRBJ1-1 | - | TRBV15 | CATAGQLDTEAFF | TGTGCCACCGCTGGACAGTTGGACACTGAAGCTTTCTTT
few | TRBJ2-7 | - | TRBV7-2 | CASSPDRFYEQYF | TGTGCCAGCAGCCCTGACAGGTTCTACGAGCAGTACTTC
many | TRBJ2-7 | - | TRBV27 | CASSLSGDRFSSYEQYF | TGTGCCAGCAGTTTATCGGGAGACAGGTTCAGCTCCTACGAGCAGTACTTC
- | TRBJ2-7 | - | TRBV4-3 | CASSQDLSYEQYF | TGCGCCAGCAGCCAAGATTTGTCCTACGAGCAGTACTTC
- | TRBJ2-5 | TRBD2 | TRBV6-2/TRBV6-3 | CASRLLARQETQYF | TGTGCCAGCAGACTACTAGCGCGCCAAGAGACCCAGTACTTC
once | TRBJ2-3 | - | TRBV20-1 | CSALLIGRGKLTDTKYF | TGCAGTGCTCTCTTAATTGGCCGCGGGAAGCTCACAGATACGAAGTATTTT
few | TRBJ1-1 | TRBD1 | TRBV15 | CATSGKRQGMNTEAFF | TGTGCCACCAGCGGAAAAAGACAGGGGATGAACACTGAAGCTTTCTTT
- | TRBJ1-2 | - | TRBV28 | CACSTGLGGYTF | TGTGCCTGCAGCACCGGACTCGGGGGCTACACCTTC
many | TRBJ2-1 | - | TRBV27 | CASSPQGFYNEQFF | TGTGCCAGCAGTCCACAGGGTTTCTACAATGAGCAGTTCTTC
few | TRBJ1-1 | - | TRBV12-3/TRBV12-4 | CASSFGTLSTEAFF | TGTGCCAGCAGTTTCGGTACTTTGAGCACTGAAGCTTTCTTT
- | TRBJ1-4 | TRBD1 | TRBV28 | CASSLFWDRGSTNEKLFF | TGTGCCAGCAGCCTATTCTGGGACAGAGGGTCAACTAATGAAAAACTGTTTTTT
- | TRBJ1-1 | - | TRBV30 | CAWTPFLNTEAFF | TGTGCCTGGACCCCGTTTCTGAACACTGAAGCTTTCTTT
many | TRBJ2-1 | TRBD2 | TRBV6-1 | CASSEVSGSTYNEQFF | TGTGCCAGCAGTGAGGTTAGCGGGAGCACCTACAATGAGCAGTTCTTC
few | TRBJ1-2 | - | TRBV7-9 | CASRGGDTPNYGYTF | TGTGCCAGCAGGGGAGGGGACACACCTAACTATGGCTACACCTTC
- | TRBJ2-1 | TRBD2 | TRBV4-1 | CASSQGKGGRAPHNEQFF | TGCGCCAGCAGCCAAGGAAAGGGCGGGAGGGCCCCCCACAATGAGCAGTTCTTC
- | TRBJ2-2 | TRBD2 | TRBV7-3 | CASSSSGIDGELFF | TGTGCCAGCAGCTCTAGCGGGATTGACGGGGAGCTGTTTTTT
few | TRBJ2-7 | - | TRBV14 | CASSQDRIFGDSMYEQYF | TGTGCCAGCAGCCAAGATCGGATTTTTGGAGATTCGATGTACGAGCAGTACTTC
many | TRBJ2-1 | - | TRBV6-2/TRBV6-3 | CATAPFNNEQFF | TGTGCCACCGCCCCCTTTAACAATGAGCAGTTCTTC
many | TRBJ2-1 | TRBD1 | TRBV6-2/TRBV6-3 | CASSYPLQGRLSSYNEQFF | TGTGCCAGCAGTTACCCCTTACAGGGGCGACTAAGCTCCTACAATGAGCAGTTCTTC
- | TRBJ2-1 | - | TRBV5-1 | CASRGVTTNNEQFF | TGCGCCAGCAGGGGAGTGACTACCAACAATGAGCAGTTCTTC
few | TRBJ1-1 | TRBD1 | TRBV7-2 | CASSLATGAVTEAFF | TGTGCCAGCAGCTTAGCGACAGGGGCTGTCACTGAAGCTTTCTTT
- | TRBJ2-1 | TRBD2 | TRBV5-1 | CASSLIAGPDNEQFF | TGCGCCAGCAGCTTGATAGCGGGACCCGACAATGAGCAGTTCTTC
- | TRBJ1-2 | TRBD1 | TRBV28 | CASTTTGKHDGYTF | TGTGCCAGCACCACGACAGGGAAGCACGATGGCTACACCTTC
- | TRBJ2-1 | TRBD1 | TRBV19 | CASTRVTGVKVDEQFF | TGTGCCAGTACCCGGGTGACAGGGGTGAAAGTCGATGAGCAGTTCTTC
few | TRBJ2-1 | - | TRBV29-1 | CSSWAPSNGEQFF | TGCAGCTCGTGGGCTCCATCAAACGGTGAGCAGTTCTTC
many | TRBJ2-1 | TRBD2 | TRBV20-1 | CSARTSGSRGDEQFF | TGCAGTGCTAGGACGAGCGGGAGCCGCGGCGATGAGCAGTTCTTC
few | TRBJ1-1 | - | TRBV2 | CASSVTTLDTEAFF | TGTGCCAGCAGTGTGACAACCTTGGACACTGAAGCTTTCTTT
many | TRBJ1-2 | TRBD1 | TRBV6-1 | CASAHSKGTGYGYTF | TGTGCCAGCGCCCATTCAAAGGGGACAGGGTACGGCTACACCTTC
- | TRBJ2-1 | TRBD2 | TRBV12-3/TRBV12-4 | CASSALAGAVDEQFF | TGTGCCAGCAGTGCGTTAGCGGGAGCGGTGGATGAGCAGTTCTTC
- | TRBJ2-7 | - | TRBV20-1 | CSARDGLANYEQYF | TGCAGTGCTAGAGATGGGCTAGCGAACTACGAGCAGTACTTC